These 6 T cell receptor beta chains originate from one sample sequenced in a study of T cells in Graves' hyperthyroidism and ophthalmopathy. Amplification yielded TCR beta CDR3 regions, with RNA transcripts as the source. First-round RT-PCR with HTBI primers amplified the TCR CDR3 region. One entry per CDR3 protein results from TCRdb running MiXCR on the multiplex PCR reads. The repertoire includes around 300,000 distinct CDR3 sequences, nearly 15% of them detected once, and over 30% sits in the top ten. The sequenced material came from blood. These receptors originate from a woman between 50 and 59 years old with Graves' hyperthyroidism that later progressed to Graves' ophthalmopathy.

The genes are TRBV7-6 and TRBJ2-5, with 7 bases lining up with TRBD2. The CDR3 runs to 17 residues. V was clipped by 5 bases and J by 1 base; unmatched bases: 13. Germline V lookup: CDR1 SGHVS, CDR2 FNYEAQ. The CDR3 loop is CASSLISGRGSQETQYF. CDR3 in DNA: TGTGCCAGCAGCCTGATCAGCGGGCGGGGGAGCCAAGAGACCCAGTACTTC.

Only a few counts were recorded for this clonotype. The chain recombines TRBV30 with TRBJ2-2, with TRBD1 matching 7 bases. Germline assignment: CDR1 GTSNPN and CDR2 SVGIG (reference sequence). V gave up 5 bases and J gave up 4 bases; unmatched junction bases: 7. CDR3 length equals 14 residues. The CDR3 bases are TGTGCCTGGGGCCAGGGGGTTGGCACCGGGGAGCTGTTTTTT. Encoded protein: CAWGQGVGTGELFF.

This clonotype has just a few counts. The chain joins TRBV20-1 to TRBJ1-5, with 10 bases aligning to TRBD1. CDR3 length: 16 amino acids. J was trimmed by 6 bases and V by 5 bases; bases with no gene match: 13. Germline V gene data show CDR1 as DFQATT and CDR2 as SNEGSKA (reference sequence). CDR3 protein: CSAVRGGQGDGQPQHF. The CDR3 DNA follows: TGCAGTGCTGTCCGAGGCGGACAGGGGGACGGTCAGCCCCAGCATTTT.

This clonotype was picked up many times. The chain combines TRBV2 with TRBJ2-1, with a weak D call TRBD2 (6 bases). Germline lookup yields CDR1 SNHLY and CDR2 FYNNEI. This CDR3 region has 14 residues. V lost 6 bases and J 5 bases, leaving 14 bases between the germline ends. The CDR3 reads CASRKGLGNNEQFF. The CDR3, as DNA: TGTGCCAGCAGAAAGGGACTCGGTAACAATGAGCAGTTCTTC.

This clonotype was picked up many times. The rearrangement uses TRBV5-6 and TRBJ2-3; no definite D call. The ends were cut back, 1 base at V and 3 bases at J, with 6 bases in the middle. The CDR3 totals 13 residues. Germline CDR1 is SGHDT and CDR2 is YYEEEE. The CDR3 region is CASSLQDTDTQYF. The CDR3 bases are TGTGCCAGCAGCTTGCAAGATACAGATACGCAGTATTTT.

This clonotype was detected many times. The genes are TRBV24-1 and TRBJ2-1; no definite D call. This CDR3 has 16 residues. Germline V lookup: CDR1 KGHDR, CDR2 SFDVKD. V was cut by 4 bases and J by 7 bases, with 19 bases left in between. For the CDR3, the DNA is TGTGCCACCAGTGACCACCCATGGGCCAGACCGAATGAGCAGTTCTTC. Encoded protein: CATSDHPWARPNEQFF.